The 21 T cell receptor beta chains below all came from one sample that was sequenced in a study of blood T cell repertoires in COVID-19. TCRdb's copy holds only in-frame clones and misses some; the assay was immunoSEQ multiplex PCR. The table lists around 300,000 clones, roughly 91% of them singletons. The sequencing input was peripheral blood. Receptors originate from a man aged 50-59 years with active or convalescent COVID-19.

This clone occurred once. J is TRBJ2-3 and V is TRBV6-6; 8 nucleotides line up with TRBD1. The germline V gene encodes CDR1 MNHNY and CDR2 SVGAGI (reference sequence). CDR3 length: 14 amino acids. Germline trimming cut 6 bases from V and 3 bases from J; bases unmatched to any gene: 5. The CDR3: CASSPGTGTDTQYF. The CDR3 DNA reads as TGTGCCAGCAGCCCCGGGACAGGTACAGATACGCAGTATTTT.

This chain joins TRBV28 and TRBJ2-5; TRBD2 aligns across 8 bases. In germline, CDR1 is MDHEN, CDR2 SYDVKM. The CDR3 consists of 15 residues. J was trimmed by 5 bases and V by 4 bases; bases with no gene match: 9. The CDR3 here is CASSSERENGETQYF. CDR3 coding DNA: TGTGCCAGCAGTTCTGAGCGGGAGAATGGGGAGACCCAGTACTTC.

CDR3 region: CASSLDLRGTNYGYTF. CDR3 nucleotides: TGTGCCAGCAGTTTAGATCTTAGGGGGACTAACTATGGCTACACCTTC. The genes are TRBV28 and TRBJ1-2; TRBD1 might be the D (6 bases). This CDR3 is 16 amino acids long. V lost 2 bases to trimming and J lost 0 bases, with 13 bases between them. CDR1 and CDR2 from the germline V gene are MDHEN and SYDVKM.

The chain has TRBV5-6 and TRBJ2-7, with 7 positions matching TRBD1. With 2 bases clipped from V and 1 base from J, the junction kept 3 bases outside the gene matches. CDR3 size: 14 residues. The V gene's germline CDR1 is SGHDT and CDR2 YYEEEE. Here the CDR3 DNA reads TGTGCCAGCAGCTTTGACAGGGTATCCTACGAGCAGTACTTC. Translated, it gives CASSFDRVSYEQYF.

This clone showed up just a few times. J is TRBJ2-2 and V is TRBV9, with a weak D call TRBD1 (5 bases). With 3 bases removed from V and 7 bases from J, the gap between germline ends came to 19 bases. Germline V lookup: CDR1 SGDLS, CDR2 YYNGEE. CDR3 length equals 16 residues. CDR3 DNA sequence: TGTGCCAGCAGCGCCCCAGGGCGATCGGTGGACGGGGAGCTGTTTTTT. As protein: CASSAPGRSVDGELFF.

This chain links TRBV6-1 with TRBJ1-2; a possible D gene is TRBD1 (6 bases). Trimming took off 3 bases at V and 1 base at J, with 12 bases between the two ends. The CDR3 sequence is 15 residues long. Germline loops: CDR1 MNHNS, CDR2 SASEGT. The CDR3 sequence: CASSEDRPVNYGYTF. CDR3 DNA: TGTGCCAGCAGTGAGGACAGACCCGTTAACTATGGCTACACCTTC.

The chain combines TRBV5-4 with TRBJ2-4; 10 nucleotides match TRBD1. The CDR3 extends over 15 amino acids. Per the germline V gene, CDR1 is SGHNT and CDR2 is YYREEE (reference sequence). Unmatched junction bases numbered 10, after V lost 5 bases and J lost 8 bases. The CDR3 spells CASSSDPGQGYIQYF. The CDR3 region has the DNA TGTGCCAGCAGTTCCGACCCGGGACAGGGGTACATTCAGTACTTC.

This chain uses TRBV28 with TRBJ2-2; D is possibly TRBD1 (5 bases). This CDR3 contains 16 residues. CDR1 and CDR2 from the germline V gene are MDHEN and SYDVKM. V was trimmed by 2 bases and J by 3 bases, leaving 13 bases between them. CDR3 sequence reads: CASSLGANTYTGELFF. In DNA, the CDR3 is TGTGCCAGCAGTTTAGGGGCTAACACGTACACCGGGGAGCTGTTTTTT.

The chain links TRBV6-6 to TRBJ2-1; tentative D call: TRBD1 (5 bases). Germline V gives CDR1 MNHNY, CDR2 SVGAGI (reference sequence). The V and J ends lost 6 bases and 4 bases respectively, with 16 bases between them. This CDR3 has 15 residues. The CDR3 reads CASRAKGYGYNEQFF. DNA for the CDR3: TGTGCCAGCAGAGCAAAGGGGTACGGGTACAATGAGCAGTTCTTC.

The J gene is TRBJ2-5, the V gene TRBV5-6; 10 nucleotides align to TRBD1. The germline CDR1 and CDR2 sequences are SGHDT and YYEEEE. The CDR3 loop spans 12 amino acids. With V trimmed by 7 bases and J by 5 bases, 2 bases remained unmatched. The CDR3 reads CASGQGDETQYF. The CDR3 DNA follows: TGTGCCAGCGGACAGGGGGATGAGACCCAGTACTTC. Supplemented by reference TRBV5-6 and TRBJ2-5, the full variable domain reads DAGVTQSPTHLIKTRGQQVTLRCSPKSGHDTVSWYQQALGQGPQFIFQYYEEEERQRGNFPDRFSGHQFPNYSSELNVNALLLGDSALYLCASGQGDETQYFGPGTRLLVL.

V is TRBV6-5 and J is TRBJ2-1, with 11 bases matching TRBD2. Germline trimming cut 6 bases from V and 12 bases from J; bases unmatched to any gene: 13. There are 15 residues in the CDR3. Germline CDR1 MNHEY, CDR2 SVGAGI. The CDR3 region is CASRIRGLAGPLQFF. CDR3 DNA: TGTGCCAGCAGAATTAGAGGACTAGCGGGCCCCTTGCAGTTCTTC.

CDR3 nucleotides: TGTGCCAGCTCACCACCCTCCTCGGAGACCCAGTACTTC. Encoded protein: CASSPPSSETQYF. V gene TRBV18 combines with J gene TRBJ2-5, with no clear D. CDR1 KGHSH and CDR2 LQKENI come from the germline V gene. This CDR3 spans 13 amino acids. V gave up 0 bases and J gave up 5 bases, with 7 bases separating them.

The gene calls are TRBV3-1 (or the pseudogene TRBV3-2) and TRBJ2-5, with a weak D call TRBD2 (5 bases). The germline V gene encodes CDR1 LGHDT and CDR2 YNNKEL (reference sequence). The CDR3 length is 17 residues. V lost 1 base and J lost 0, with 15 bases in between. The CDR3 DNA reads as TGTGCCAGCAGCCAAGTGTTAGGATCGGGGTACCAAGAGACCCAGTACTTC. Translating it yields CASSQVLGSGYQETQYF.

V usage is TRBV18 and J usage is TRBJ1-2, with a weak D call TRBD1 (6 bases). Germline CDR1 is KGHSH and CDR2 is LQKENI. This CDR3 has 15 residues. Trimming took off 2 bases at V and 7 bases at J, with 17 bases between the two ends. CDR3 protein: CASSPGQGIVVGYTF. In DNA, the CDR3 is TGTGCCAGCTCACCAGGTCAGGGGATTGTTGTTGGCTACACCTTC.

The chain couples TRBV18 to TRBJ1-1, with 12 bases fitting TRBD1. Trimming cost V 4 bases and J 6 bases; bases outside gene matches: 3. The CDR3 extends over 14 amino acids. In germline, CDR1 is KGHSH, CDR2 LQKENI. The CDR3 DNA follows: TGTGCCAGCTCACTCGGGACAGGGGGCTCTGAAGCTTTCTTT. It is translated as CASSLGTGGSEAFF.

This chain connects TRBV19 to TRBJ2-1, with TRBD1 as a possible D gene (7 bases). Germline-derived CDR1 and CDR2 are LNHDA and SQIVND (reference sequence). V shed 3 bases and J shed 4 bases, with 16 bases lying between them. The CDR3 spans 16 residues. The CDR3 DNA follows: TGTGCCAGTAGTATGGGTGCAGGGGGGTATTACAATGAGCAGTTCTTC. This codes for CASSMGAGGYYNEQFF.

This chain links TRBV30 with TRBJ1-2, with D possibly being TRBD1 (5 bases). The ends were cut back, 3 bases at V and 2 bases at J, with 7 bases in the middle. The V gene's germline CDR1 is GTSNPN and CDR2 SVGIG (reference sequence). The CDR3 runs to 12 residues. The CDR3 here is CAWSGGNYGYTF. As DNA, the CDR3 is TGTGCCTGGAGCGGGGGGAACTATGGCTACACCTTC.

V is TRBV19 and J is TRBJ1-1, with 9 bases aligning to TRBD1. Germline CDR1 and CDR2: LNHDA and SQIVND (reference sequence). The CDR3 totals 16 residues. J was trimmed by 1 base and V by 1 base; bases with no gene match: 4. CDR3 in amino acids: CASSIATDRGNTEAFF. CDR3 DNA: TGTGCCAGTAGTATAGCCACGGACAGGGGGAACACTGAAGCTTTCTTT.

This chain links TRBV5-1 with TRBJ1-1, with D maybe TRBD1 (6 bases). The germline gives CDR1 SGHRS, CDR2 YFSETQ. Trimming took off 0 bases at V and 2 bases at J, with 26 bases between the two ends. CDR3 size: 20 residues. DNA of the CDR3: TGCGCCAGCAGCTTGGGGACAGCTACACCACTTACCAAACCAAACACTGAAGCTTTCTTT. This codes for CASSLGTATPLTKPNTEAFF.

The chain couples TRBV6-5 to TRBJ1-6; TRBD1 is a possible D gene (5 bases). With 0 bases removed from V and 5 bases from J, the gap between germline ends came to 8 bases. Germline lookup yields CDR1 MNHEY and CDR2 SVGAGI. The CDR3 runs to 15 residues. CDR3 sequence: CASSYSVGDNSPLHF. DNA for the CDR3: TGTGCCAGCAGTTACTCGGTAGGGGATAATTCACCCCTCCACTTT.

V gene TRBV5-1 combines with J gene TRBJ2-5, with 10 nucleotides matching TRBD2. With 0 bases clipped from V and 2 bases from J, the junction kept 4 bases outside the gene matches. The CDR3 consists of 16 residues. CDR1 SGHRS and CDR2 YFSETQ come from the germline V gene. In DNA form, the CDR3 reads TGCGCCAGCAGCTTGGGACTAGCGGGCGATCAAGAGACCCAGTACTTC. Translated, it gives CASSLGLAGDQETQYF.